The rows below give T cell receptor beta chains drawn from one sample of a study of shared clonotypes between healthy human individuals. Clones were read by immunoSEQ multiplex PCR, and TCRdb kept only the in-frame ones, dropping some. The data show 550,000 to 700,000 clones, about 80% seen once. The sample taken for sequencing was memory CD4+ T cells sorted from blood. The receptors originated from a woman aged 25 to 39 in good health. Each CDR3 is given with its conserved first and last residue. Each record gives: CDR3 length, V gene, CDR3 protein.

length: 15
V: TRBV7-3
CDR3: CASSPQGANTGELFF

length: 14
V: TRBV19
CDR3: CASSVDNRISEAFF

length: 12
V: TRBV12-5
CDR3: CASGLGSDTQYF

length: 15
V: TRBV6-4
CDR3: CASSVGGASSNEQFF

length: 15
V: TRBV9
CDR3: CASSGREGFSGGYTF

length: 14
V: TRBV10-2
CDR3: CASSFGGRAYEQYF

length: 16
V: TRBV6-1
CDR3: CASSAPTRNPSYEQYF

length: 13
V: TRBV21-1
CDR3: CASRSRDSRGYTF

length: 14
V: TRBV18
CDR3: CASSRTGSTDTQYF

length: 14
V: TRBV5-1
CDR3: CASSPPTQTNEQFF

length: 14
V: TRBV28
CDR3: CASTQSGSGNTIYF

length: 17
V: TRBV5-1
CDR3: CASSLGGTGGGTDTQYF

length: 15
V: TRBV28
CDR3: CASSFRGLGGYEQYF

length: 14
V: TRBV18
CDR3: CASSPKSDNQPQHF

length: 14
V: TRBV19
CDR3: CASSVTGGNQPQHF

length: 14
V: TRBV6-5
CDR3: CASSDRATNEKLFF

length: 15
V: TRBV6-6
CDR3: CASRSQGVSNQPQHF

length: 15
V: TRBV6-6
CDR3: CASSYTGWGANVLTF

length: 13
V: TRBV5-1
CDR3: CASSLGSQNIQYF

length: 13
V: TRBV19
CDR3: CASKTGDRETQYF

length: 17
V: TRBV7-9
CDR3: CASSPTTGRSSYNEQFF

length: 13
V: TRBV19
CDR3: CASSIQRDQPQHF

length: 14
V: TRBV28
CDR3: CASSLAQGSRTQYF

length: 16
V: TRBV11-2
CDR3: CASSLVDSSSGNTIYF

length: 14
V: TRBV29-1
CDR3: CSVGQGQGWETQYF

length: 12
V: TRBV10-1
CDR3: CASSFSTDTQYF

length: 16
V: TRBV15
CDR3: CATSRDVGGSANIQYF

length: 14
V: TRBV2
CDR3: CASSGTGENQPQHF

length: 14
V: TRBV9
CDR3: CASSVGLEGEKLFF

length: 15
V: TRBV28
CDR3: CASSRPRTGSDEQFF

length: 17
V: TRBV7-8
CDR3: CASSFYPGPVSYNEQFF

length: 13
V: TRBV2
CDR3: CASSGSQGQPQHF

length: 12
V: TRBV6-6
CDR3: CASSYSGNTIYF